These 32 T cell receptor beta chains share one sample of origin, sequenced in a study of blood T cell repertoires in COVID-19. The protocol was immunoSEQ multiplex PCR, while the TCRdb copy is restricted to in-frame clones and leaves out a portion. The data show some 300,000 clones, 80% to 90% seen once. The sample taken for sequencing was peripheral blood. The receptors were gathered from a woman in her forties or fifties with COVID-19, enrolled during active disease.

The rearrangement uses TRBV18 and TRBJ1-1; no clear D. Germline V gives CDR1 KGHSH, CDR2 LQKENI. The V end lost 4 bases, the J end lost 1 base, and 4 bases lay between the germline ends. The CDR3 is 12 amino acids. The CDR3 DNA reads as TGTGCCAGCTCACAACAGAACACTGAAGCTTTCTTT. This translates into CASSQQNTEAFF.

V and J are TRBV18 and TRBJ2-2; TRBD2 agrees at 7 bases. V lost 2 bases, J lost 3 bases, and 9 bases stayed unmatched. Per germline, CDR1 KGHSH and CDR2 LQKENI. This CDR3 comprises 17 residues. In nucleotides, the CDR3 is TGTGCCAGCTCACCAAAGCGGGACGGGGCGTACACCGGGGAGCTGTTTTTT. Translating it yields CASSPKRDGAYTGELFF. Full variable domain (remainder filled in from reference TRBV18 and TRBJ2-2): NAGVMQNPRHLVRRRGQEARLRCSPMKGHSHVYWYRQLPEEGLKFMVYLQKENIIDESGMPKERFSAEFPKEGPSILRIQQVVRGDSAAYFCASSPKRDGAYTGELFFGEGSRLTVL.

J is TRBJ1-4 and V is TRBV4-1; D not resolved. The CDR3 has 16 residues. V lost 0 bases to trimming and J lost 6 bases, with 14 bases between them. Germline CDR1 and CDR2: MGHRA and YSYEKL. Written as DNA, the CDR3 is TGCGCCAGCAGCCAAGAAGAACGGGTTTCCCATGAAAAACTGTTTTTT. Amino acids: CASSQEERVSHEKLFF.

The chain has TRBV6-2 or TRBV6-3 and TRBJ1-2, with D unclear. Trimming left V 6 bases short and J 2 bases short, with 10 bases between. The germline CDR1 and CDR2 sequences are MNHEY and SVGEGT. The CDR3 consists of 13 residues. The CDR3 DNA follows: TGTGCCAGCAGCCTGGGAGGCAACTATGGCTACACCTTC. The encoded protein is CASSLGGNYGYTF.

V usage is TRBV7-2 and J usage is TRBJ1-2; D ambiguous. Germline V gene lookup returns CDR1 SGHTA and CDR2 FQGNSA. V was pared by 6 bases and J by 4 bases, with 12 bases between. The CDR3 sequence is 13 residues long. The CDR3 loop is CASSRMRGYGYTF. In nucleotides, the CDR3 is TGTGCCAGCAGTAGGATGCGGGGCTATGGCTACACCTTC.

The chain links TRBV27 to TRBJ2-3; 8 bases line up with TRBD2. J lost 4 bases, V lost 6 bases, and 12 bases had no gene match. CDR3 length: 16 residues. Per germline, CDR1 MNHEY and CDR2 SMNVEV (reference sequence). CDR3 sequence: CASRTLTGGPADTQYF. CDR3 DNA: TGTGCCAGCAGGACCCTCACGGGAGGGCCGGCAGATACGCAGTATTTT.

The chain links TRBV28 to TRBJ1-1; TRBD1 is a possible D gene (5 bases). Germline V CDR1 and CDR2: MDHEN, SYDVKM. Trimming shortened V by 7 bases and J by 4 bases, and 16 bases separated the two germline ends. The length of the CDR3 is 14 residues. The CDR3 loop is CASILNQGRTEAFF. CDR3 bases: TGTGCCAGCATCCTCAATCAGGGCCGCACTGAAGCTTTCTTT.

This sequence joins TRBV19 and TRBJ1-4; possibly TRBD1 for D (5 bases). The CDR3 loop spans 14 amino acids. Trimming took 4 bases from V and 3 from J, leaving 9 bases between them. CDR1 is LNHDA and CDR2 is SQIVND in the germline V gene (reference sequence). The CDR3 nucleotides are TGTGCCAGTAGTAGGGGGGGGTCTAATGAAAAACTGTTTTTT. This codes for CASSRGGSNEKLFF.

This clone was seen only once. The chain has TRBV28 and TRBJ2-2; D may be TRBD2 (6 bases). Trimming took 2 bases from V and 7 from J, leaving 11 bases between them. The CDR3 spans 14 residues. Per germline, CDR1 MDHEN and CDR2 SYDVKM. The CDR3 coding sequence is TGTGCCAGCAGTTTACGGGAGAGAAACGGGGAGCTGTTTTTT. Its protein product is CASSLRERNGELFF.

The chain has TRBV10-2 and TRBJ2-3; 11 bases map to TRBD1. The CDR3 runs to 14 residues. The germline V gene has CDR1 WSHSY and CDR2 SAAADI. J was trimmed by 6 bases and V by 8 bases; bases with no gene match: 7. This chain's CDR3 is CASRLGQGADTQYF. The DNA for the CDR3 is TGCGCCAGCCGCCTCGGACAGGGGGCCGATACGCAGTATTTT.

In DNA, the CDR3 is TGTGCCACCAGCACCCCACGATTAACTTCTGGAAACACCATATATTTT. As protein: CATSTPRLTSGNTIYF. The chain couples TRBV15 to TRBJ1-3; D is undetermined. CDR1 is LNHNV, CDR2 YYDKDF, per germline (reference sequence). V was shortened by 4 bases and J by 1 base, with 14 bases between the two germline ends. The CDR3 has 16 residues. Supplemented by reference TRBV15 and TRBJ1-3, the full variable domain reads DAMVIQNPRYQVTQFGKPVTLSCSQTLNHNVMYWYQQKSSQAPKLLFHYYDKDFNNEADTPDNFQSRRPNTSFCFLDIRSPGLGDTAMYLCATSTPRLTSGNTIYFGEGSWLTVV.

V usage is TRBV30 and J usage is TRBJ2-3; TRBD2 agrees at 10 bases. Germline V lookup: CDR1 GTSNPN, CDR2 SVGIG (reference sequence). This CDR3 contains 16 residues. J lost 3 bases, V lost 5 bases, and 11 bases had no gene match. DNA of the CDR3: TGTGCCTGGGGGCGGAGACTAGCGGGTGCGACAGATACGCAGTATTTT. Its translation: CAWGRRLAGATDTQYF.

The rearrangement uses TRBV7-2 and TRBJ1-6; 7 bases align to TRBD1. V gave up 4 bases and J gave up 8 bases; unmatched junction bases: 5. The CDR3 loop spans 14 amino acids. Germline V gives CDR1 SGHTA, CDR2 FQGNSA. CDR3 nucleotides: TGTGCCAGCAGCTCGGGGACAGCGTATTCACCCCTCCACTTT. Amino acid sequence: CASSSGTAYSPLHF.

The DNA of the CDR3 is TGCGCCAGCAGTGAGTCGCGTGGACTAGCGGGACAACCACACACAGATACGCAGTATTTT. It yields the protein CASSESRGLAGQPHTDTQYF. The rearrangement links TRBV10-1 to TRBJ2-3; TRBD2 agrees at 12 bases. V dropped 0 bases and J dropped 2; count of bases not matched to a gene: 12. The CDR3 is made up of 20 amino acids. Germline CDR1 and CDR2: WNHNN and SYGVQD (reference sequence).

The rearrangement joins TRBV11-2 to TRBJ2-1; TRBD2 might be the D (5 bases). V lost 6 bases and J lost 5, with 17 bases in between. This CDR3 contains 15 residues. The germline V gene encodes CDR1 SGHAT and CDR2 FQNNGV. This CDR3 is CASRNGLKSDNEQFF. Here the CDR3 DNA reads TGTGCCAGCAGAAATGGACTCAAGTCAGACAATGAGCAGTTCTTC.

This clone was seen a handful of times. V is TRBV6-5 and J is TRBJ2-7, with a tentative D call TRBD1 (5 bases). The CDR3 runs to 14 residues. V was clipped by 7 bases and J by 3 bases, with 16 bases between them. Per germline, CDR1 MNHEY and CDR2 SVGAGI. The CDR3 region is CASKVGQGNYEQYF. The CDR3 DNA sequence: TGTGCCAGCAAGGTAGGGCAGGGCAACTACGAGCAGTACTTC.

The chain has TRBV6-2 or TRBV6-3 and TRBJ2-1; TRBD2 agrees at 12 bases. The V gene end was trimmed by 2 bases and the J gene end by 6 bases; junction bases not matched to a gene: 2. Per germline, CDR1 MNHEY and CDR2 SVGEGT. CDR3 length: 15 amino acids. This chain's CDR3 is CASSYILAGGNEQFF. For the CDR3, the DNA is TGTGCCAGCAGTTACATACTAGCGGGAGGCAATGAGCAGTTCTTC.

The chain carries TRBV5-1 and TRBJ2-1; unclear D gene. Germline CDR1 is SGHRS and CDR2 is YFSETQ. This CDR3 is 15 amino acids long. V was clipped by 0 bases and J by 0 bases, with 7 bases between them. The CDR3 sequence is CASSLGAGSYNEQFF. CDR3 nucleotides: TGCGCCAGCAGCTTGGGGGCCGGCTCCTACAATGAGCAGTTCTTC.

The rearrangement uses TRBV19 and TRBJ2-2; 7 bases match TRBD2. Germline CDR1 reads LNHDA; CDR2 reads SQIVND (reference sequence). CDR3 length: 17 amino acids. Losses at the gene ends were 4 bases for V and 1 base for J; bases not matched to a gene: 9. This CDR3 reads CASSNMISGVNTGELFF. The CDR3 DNA follows: TGTGCCAGTAGTAATATGATCAGCGGGGTGAACACCGGGGAGCTGTTTTTT.

J is TRBJ2-1 and V is TRBV7-2; 7 bases map to TRBD1. V shed 0 bases and J 2 bases; nucleotides not matched to a gene: 1. CDR3 length equals 15 residues. Germline assignment: CDR1 SGHTA and CDR2 FQGNSA. The CDR3 spells CASSLAGTAYNEQFF. CDR3 sequence (DNA): TGTGCCAGCAGCTTAGCCGGGACAGCCTACAATGAGCAGTTCTTC.

This chain connects TRBV5-5 to TRBJ2-5; D unclear. CDR1 and CDR2 from the germline V gene are SGHKS and YYEKEE (reference sequence). This CDR3 region has 12 residues. V lost 8 bases to trimming and J lost 2 bases, with 10 bases between them. CDR3 sequence: CASYFLQETQYF. The CDR3 DNA is TGTGCCAGTTATTTCCTACAAGAGACCCAGTACTTC. Full variable domain (missing parts from reference TRBV5-5 and TRBJ2-5): DAGVTQSPTHLIKTRGQQVTLRCSPISGHKSVSWYQQVLGQGPQFIFQYYEKEERGRGNFPDRFSARQFPNYSSELNVNALLLGDSALYLCASYFLQETQYFGPGTRLLVL.

The chain employs TRBV6-2 or TRBV6-3 and TRBJ2-2, with a tentative D call TRBD1 (5 bases). The V and J ends lost 6 bases and 4 bases respectively, with 12 bases between them. Germline V CDR1 and CDR2: MNHEY, SVGEGT. The CDR3 loop spans 14 amino acids. The CDR3 bases are TGTGCCAGCAGCCGAGGACATCTCACCGGGGAGCTGTTTTTT. It codes for CASSRGHLTGELFF.

This chain links TRBV10-3 with TRBJ2-7; D is unclear. The CDR3 loop spans 12 amino acids. Germline loops: CDR1 ENHRY, CDR2 SYGVKD. Trimming cost V 5 bases and J 7 bases, with 12 bases left between them. In nucleotides, the CDR3 is TGTGCCATCAGTAACAATGTTTGGGAGCAGTACTTC. Translated, it gives CAISNNVWEQYF.

Notes on this clone: Other DNA sequences in the same sample also yield this CDR3. The chain links TRBV5-1 to TRBJ2-1; no clear D gene. Germline loops: CDR1 SGHRS, CDR2 YFSETQ. CDR3 length: 15 residues. V was cut by 0 bases and J by 0 bases, with 7 bases left in between. The DNA for the CDR3 is TGCGCCAGCAGCTTGGGTGCTAGCTCCTACAATGAGCAGTTCTTC. It yields the protein CASSLGASSYNEQFF.

This clone was detected only once. The chain recombines TRBV11-2 with TRBJ2-1; 11 bases align to TRBD1. Germline CDR1 is SGHAT and CDR2 is FQNNGV. This CDR3 contains 16 residues. Losses at the gene ends were 2 bases for V and 7 bases for J; bases not matched to a gene: 7. CDR3 DNA: TGTGCCAGCAGCTTACTTAGGACAGGGGGCACAAATGAGCAGTTCTTC. The encoded protein is CASSLLRTGGTNEQFF.

The V and J genes are TRBV10-3 and TRBJ2-2, with 10 nucleotides matching TRBD2. Germline CDR1 reads ENHRY; CDR2 reads SYGVKD. The CDR3 is made up of 15 amino acids. The V and J ends lost 10 bases and 7 bases, in that order; junction bases with no gene match: 12. CDR3 coding DNA: TGTGCCACCTCAACTATAGCGGGAGGTTTCGGGGAGCTGTTTTTT. Residues: CATSTIAGGFGELFF.

The V gene is TRBV7-3, the J gene TRBJ1-1; 8 nucleotides line up with TRBD1. V shed 3 bases, J shed 1 base, and the junction held 1 base outside the gene matches. This CDR3 has 14 amino acids. In germline, CDR1 is SGHTA, CDR2 FQGTGA. The CDR3 nucleotides read TGTGCCAGCAGCTTTGGGACAGGGAACACTGAAGCTTTCTTT. Its protein product is CASSFGTGNTEAFF. The full variable domain, its missing parts supplied by reference TRBV7-3 and TRBJ1-1, is GAGVSQTPSNKVTEKGKYVELRCDPISGHTALYWYRQSLGQGPEFLIYFQGTGAADDSGLPNDRFFAVRPEGSVSTLKIQRTERGDSAVYLCASSFGTGNTEAFFGQGTRLTVV.

This clone has a handful of counts. The rearrangement joins TRBV2 to TRBJ2-2, with 10 bases fitting TRBD2. This CDR3 has 17 residues. CDR1 and CDR2 from the germline V gene are SNHLY and FYNNEI. Trimming cost V 6 bases and J 5 bases; bases outside gene matches: 12. CDR3 coding DNA: TGTGCCAGCAGCGCGGGACTAGCGCTAAGTCAAACCGGGGAGCTGTTTTTT. It yields the protein CASSAGLALSQTGELFF.

V gene TRBV6-5 combines with J gene TRBJ2-7; weak D call: TRBD1 (6 bases). CDR3 length equals 13 residues. Germline V lookup: CDR1 MNHEY, CDR2 SVGAGI. V lost 9 bases, J lost 3 bases, and 15 bases lay in between. The CDR3 loop is CASTGTTNYEQYF. The DNA for the CDR3 is TGTGCCAGTACAGGGACGACAAACTACGAGCAGTACTTC.

The chain recombines TRBV6-6 with TRBJ1-1; D ambiguous. Germline CDR1 and CDR2: MNHNY and SVGAGI (reference sequence). This CDR3 is 15 amino acids long. The ends were cut back, 5 bases at V and 2 bases at J, with 15 bases in the middle. The CDR3 loop reads CASSLDGGVNTEAFF. Written as DNA, the CDR3 is TGTGCCAGCAGTCTAGACGGAGGAGTAAACACTGAAGCTTTCTTT.

This clone occurred a few times. The CDR3 sequence is CASSQDLPGWKEKLFF. The CDR3 DNA sequence: TGTGCCAGCAGCCAAGATCTCCCAGGGTGGAAGGAAAAACTGTTTTTT. V and J are TRBV14 and TRBJ1-4; maybe TRBD1 (5 bases). Germline values: CDR1 SGHDN, CDR2 FVKESK. V lost 0 bases to trimming and J lost 8 bases, with 16 bases between them. CDR3 size: 16 residues. Variable domain in full (rest from reference TRBV14 and TRBJ1-4): EAGVTQFPSHSVIEKGQTVTLRCDPISGHDNLYWYRRVMGKEIKFLLHFVKESKQDESGMPNNRFLAERTGGTYSTLKVQPAELEDSGVYFCASSQDLPGWKEKLFFGSGTQLSVL.

The chain carries TRBV19 and TRBJ1-2; 12 bases agree with TRBD1. This CDR3 is 14 amino acids long. The junction had 4 bases not matched to a gene; V was cut back by 3 bases and J by 8 bases. Germline V CDR1 and CDR2: LNHDA, SQIVND (reference sequence). The CDR3 DNA is TGTGCCAGTAGTATGGGACAGGGGGCGGGCGGCTACACCTTC. It translates to CASSMGQGAGGYTF. Combining the CDR3 with reference TRBV19 and TRBJ1-2 gives the whole variable domain DGGITQSPKYLFRKEGQNVTLSCEQNLNHDAMYWYRQDPGQGLRLIYYSQIVNDFQKGDIAEGYSVSREKKESFPLTVTSAQKNPTAFYLCASSMGQGAGGYTFGSGTRLTVV.